These 25 T cell receptor beta chains were sequenced from one sample in a study of T cell clonotyping in hematopoietic cell transplantation. Repertoires were generated with immunoSEQ multiplex PCR, while TCRdb's copy carries only in-frame clones and drops some. The sample shows 6,000 to 9,000 clones, 70% to 90% of them seen only once. Material: PBMCs, obtained 100 days after allogeneic stem cell transplant. All receptors derive from a male patient between 18 and 35 years old who had an allogeneic stem cell transplant from a related donor, so the T cells may come from the graft donor. Some clones in this sample may be carry-over from other donors' samples.

The chain uses TRBV7-8 and TRBJ1-5, with D unclear. Looked up from germline, CDR1 is SGHVS and CDR2 is FQNEAQ. V was shortened by 5 bases and J by 5 bases, with 13 bases between the two germline ends. The CDR3 loop spans 14 amino acids. This CDR3 reads CASSLPPGHQPQHF. The CDR3 nucleotides read TGTGCCAGCAGCCTCCCGCCCGGGCATCAGCCCCAGCATTTT. Full variable domain (outside the CDR3, taken from reference TRBV7-8 and TRBJ1-5): GAGVSQSPRYKVAKRGQDVALRCDPISGHVSLFWYQQALGQGPEFLTYFQNEAQLDKSGLPSDRFFAERPEGSVSTLKIQRTQQEDSAVYLCASSLPPGHQPQHFGDGTRLSIL.

This chain connects TRBV6-4 to TRBJ2-2; 9 bases line up with TRBD1. There are 16 residues in the CDR3. V lost 4 bases, J lost 6 bases, and 9 bases stayed unmatched. Germline V CDR1 and CDR2: MRHNA, SNTAGT. The CDR3 region is CASSGTGGDQPGELFF. In DNA form, the CDR3 reads TGTGCCAGCAGTGGCACAGGGGGCGATCAACCCGGGGAGCTGTTTTTT.

The chain employs TRBV4-3 and TRBJ2-3; 10 bases align to TRBD1. Germline V lookup: CDR1 LGHNA, CDR2 YSLEER. After removal of 1 base from V and 3 bases from J, the junction contained 4 bases not matched to a gene. The CDR3 extends over 16 amino acids. In nucleotides, the CDR3 is TGCGCCAGCAGCCAAGCCTCGGGACAGGGGACAGATACGCAGTATTTT. This gives the protein CASSQASGQGTDTQYF.

J is TRBJ2-4 and V is TRBV30; D gene uncertain. This CDR3 comprises 13 residues. The ends were cut back, 1 base at V and 8 bases at J, with 12 bases in the middle. Germline lookup yields CDR1 GTSNPN and CDR2 SVGIG (reference sequence). The CDR3 nucleotides are TGTGCCTGGAGTGCCCCGGGCCCTTACATTCAGTACTTC. This encodes CAWSAPGPYIQYF.

V usage is TRBV7-2 and J usage is TRBJ2-1, with 11 bases lining up with TRBD2. CDR1 and CDR2 from the germline V gene are SGHTA and FQGNSA. J gave up 7 bases and V 0 bases, and 2 bases lay outside the gene matches. This CDR3 spans 15 amino acids. The CDR3 protein is CASSLALAGGNEQFF. CDR3 nucleotides: TGTGCCAGCAGCTTAGCTCTAGCGGGAGGTAATGAGCAGTTCTTC.

This chain connects TRBV28 to TRBJ2-3, with D possibly matching TRBD2 (5 bases). V dropped 2 bases and J dropped 4 bases, with 10 bases sitting between them. The CDR3 sequence is 14 residues long. The V gene's germline CDR1 is MDHEN and CDR2 SYDVKM. CDR3 nucleotides: TGTGCCAGCAGTTTAGTCGGGAATGCAGATACGCAGTATTTT. Translating gives CASSLVGNADTQYF.

The chain is built from TRBV28 and TRBJ2-5; a possible D gene is TRBD2 (7 bases). The CDR3 totals 16 residues. Germline V gene data show CDR1 as MDHEN and CDR2 as SYDVKM. With 2 bases removed from V and 5 bases from J, the gap between germline ends came to 18 bases. This CDR3 is CASSLAQGGGWETQYF. DNA of the CDR3: TGTGCCAGCAGTTTAGCACAGGGAGGGGGGTGGGAGACCCAGTACTTC.

The V and J genes are TRBV5-8 and TRBJ2-4; TRBD2 is a possible D gene (5 bases). This CDR3 has 14 amino acids. V was cut by 3 bases and J by 8 bases, with 15 bases left in between. Germline assignment: CDR1 SGHTS and CDR2 YDEGEE. CDR3 in DNA: TGTGCCAGCAGCTCTCGCGAGGGAGTAGACATTCAGTACTTC. It yields the protein CASSSREGVDIQYF.

The rearrangement uses TRBV9 and TRBJ2-1; 7 nucleotides align to TRBD1. The germline CDR1 and CDR2 sequences are SGDLS and YYNGEE. With 0 bases clipped from V and 10 bases from J, the junction kept 13 bases outside the gene matches. The CDR3 loop spans 16 amino acids. This chain's CDR3 is CASSVGGGQIYVEQFF. In DNA form, the CDR3 reads TGTGCCAGCAGCGTAGGTGGGGGACAGATCTATGTGGAGCAGTTCTTC.

This sequence joins TRBV7-6 and TRBJ2-1; TRBD2 might be the D (5 bases). Trimming removed 0 bases from V and 8 bases from J, with 11 bases in between. This CDR3 comprises 14 residues. The germline V gene encodes CDR1 SGHVS and CDR2 FNYEAQ. CDR3 loop: CASSLAGAVDEQFF. The CDR3 DNA is TGTGCCAGCAGCTTAGCGGGAGCAGTCGATGAGCAGTTCTTC.

This chain connects TRBV6-6 to TRBJ1-6; D gene unclear. With 5 bases removed from V and 9 bases from J, the gap between germline ends came to 11 bases. This CDR3 has 13 residues. Per the germline V gene, CDR1 is MNHNY and CDR2 is SVGAGI (reference sequence). In DNA form, the CDR3 reads TGTGCCAGCAGTCCTGTCTTACTTTCACCCCTCCACTTT. Protein sequence: CASSPVLLSPLHF.

V gene TRBV21-1 combines with J gene TRBJ2-1; the table's D call, TRBD2, was not checked against the DNA. TRBV21-1 is noted as a pseudogene. The CDR3 has 23 residues. CDR3 in amino acids: CASSKSGTSSFNHRVCSYNEQFF. CDR3 sequence (DNA): TGTGCCAGCAGCAAATCCGGGACTAGCAGTTTTAACCACAGGGTTTGCTCCTACAATGAGCAGTTCTTC.

This clone is a singleton in its sample. The chain has TRBV5-1 and TRBJ2-3, with a weak D call TRBD2 (6 bases). Trimming took 2 bases from V and 4 from J, leaving 14 bases between them. CDR1 is SGHRS and CDR2 is YFSETQ in the germline V gene. This CDR3 has 15 amino acids. DNA of the CDR3: TGCGCCAGCAGCTTTAGTGTCGGGAGTGCAGATACGCAGTATTTT. As protein: CASSFSVGSADTQYF.

The chain joins TRBV5-4 to TRBJ1-2; TRBD1 matches 9 bases. Germline lookup yields CDR1 SGHNT and CDR2 YYREEE (reference sequence). The CDR3 consists of 16 residues. The junction had 9 bases not matched to a gene; V was cut back by 3 bases and J by 3 bases. The CDR3 protein is CASSSTTGTGHYGYTF. The CDR3 DNA reads TGTGCCAGCAGCTCCACAACCGGGACAGGGCACTATGGCTACACCTTC.

CDR3 sequence reads: CASSPDRGYEQYV. CDR3 in DNA: TGTGCCAGCAGTCCCGACAGGGGGTACGAGCAGTACGTC. The rearrangement links TRBV6-5 to TRBJ2-7, with 9 bases identical to TRBD1. The CDR3 runs to 13 residues. V lost 5 bases, J lost 4 bases, and 3 bases stayed unmatched. Germline-derived CDR1 and CDR2 are MNHEY and SVGAGI.

J is TRBJ2-4 and V is TRBV7-2; TRBD1 aligns across 9 bases. After removal of 5 bases from V and 2 bases from J, the junction contained 4 bases not matched to a gene. This CDR3 is 15 amino acids long. Germline V gene data show CDR1 as SGHTA and CDR2 as FQGNSA. The DNA of the CDR3 is TGTGCCAGCAGCATACAGGGGGCCCCCAAAAACATTCAGTACTTC. Its protein product is CASSIQGAPKNIQYF.

This chain links TRBV19 with TRBJ1-4; 9 nucleotides line up with TRBD1. The V segment lost 1 base and the J segment 7 bases; nucleotides outside the gene matches: 10. This CDR3 region has 17 residues. Germline values: CDR1 LNHDA, CDR2 SQIVND (reference sequence). The CDR3 here is CASSIVPGTGTGEKLFF. Here the CDR3 DNA reads TGTGCCAGTAGTATAGTCCCGGGGACAGGGACAGGTGAAAAACTGTTTTTT.

This chain joins TRBV19 and TRBJ1-5; D possibly corresponds to TRBD1 (5 bases). Germline V gene lookup returns CDR1 LNHDA and CDR2 SQIVND (reference sequence). V lost 3 bases and J 0 bases, leaving 12 bases between the germline ends. This CDR3 is built from 16 residues. CDR3 DNA: TGTGCCAGTAGTATCTCGGGGACTTATAGCAATCAGCCCCAGCATTTT. It translates to CASSISGTYSNQPQHF. Using reference TRBV19 and TRBJ1-5 for the parts outside the CDR3, the full variable domain is DGGITQSPKYLFRKEGQNVTLSCEQNLNHDAMYWYRQDPGQGLRLIYYSQIVNDFQKGDIAEGYSVSREKKESFPLTVTSAQKNPTAFYLCASSISGTYSNQPQHFGDGTRLSIL.

In DNA form, the CDR3 reads TGTGCCAGCAGCTTAGCTTCGGGACTGAATAATTCACCCCTCCACTTT. Translated: CASSLASGLNNSPLHF. This chain links TRBV7-2 with TRBJ1-6; possibly TRBD1 for D (5 bases). The germline V and J ends were trimmed by 0 bases and 5 bases, with 11 bases remaining between them. Germline values: CDR1 SGHTA, CDR2 FQGNSA. This CDR3 spans 16 amino acids.

The genes are TRBV4-3 and TRBJ2-5; no reliable D call. The CDR3 has 16 residues. Germline V lookup: CDR1 LGHNA, CDR2 YSLEER. Between the trimmed V and J ends, which lost 6 bases and 0 bases, there was a span of 17 bases. The CDR3, as DNA: TGCGCCAGCAGGAGTAGACCTGCGGTAAACCAAGAGACCCAGTACTTC. It encodes CASRSRPAVNQETQYF.

In DNA form, the CDR3 reads TGTGCCAGTAGTTATAGTCCAGGGAAGAACACTGAAGCTTTCTTT. This encodes CASSYSPGKNTEAFF. The chain joins TRBV19 to TRBJ1-1, with D tentatively TRBD1 (5 bases). V shed 5 bases and J shed 1 base, with 14 bases lying between them. The germline gives CDR1 LNHDA, CDR2 SQIVND (reference sequence). The CDR3 runs 15 residues.

The chain employs TRBV29-1 and TRBJ2-1, with D perhaps matching TRBD2 (7 bases). CDR3 size: 20 residues. Trimming stripped 0 bases from V and 3 bases from J, with 27 bases between. Per germline, CDR1 SQVTM and CDR2 ANQGSEA. For the CDR3, the DNA is TGCAGCGTTGAAGACCCGGGACAAAAAACGAGGGGAGGGGGCTACAATGAGCAGTTCTTC. Its translation is CSVEDPGQKTRGGGYNEQFF.

This chain uses TRBV5-8 with TRBJ2-3; D perhaps matches TRBD1 (5 bases). The CDR3 consists of 16 residues. V was shortened by 5 bases and J by 4 bases, with 20 bases between the two germline ends. In germline, CDR1 is SGHTS, CDR2 YDEGEE. The CDR3 protein is CASRFEGVVGADTQYF. In DNA form, the CDR3 reads TGTGCCAGCAGGTTCGAAGGGGTGGTAGGAGCAGATACGCAGTATTTT.

The chain combines TRBV6-6 with TRBJ1-1; 7 bases match TRBD1. The CDR3 spans 14 residues. Germline CDR1 is MNHNY and CDR2 is SVGAGI (reference sequence). J lost 4 bases, V lost 4 bases, and 6 bases had no gene match. CDR3 region: CASSLGGGSTEAFF. For the CDR3, the DNA is TGTGCCAGCAGTTTAGGGGGCGGGAGCACTGAAGCTTTCTTT.

The CDR3 coding sequence is TGTGCCACCAGCAGAGACACCGGAGATACGCAGTATTTT. This encodes CATSRDTGDTQYF. The chain joins TRBV15 to TRBJ2-3; D gene uncertain. Germline values: CDR1 LNHNV, CDR2 YYDKDF (reference sequence). The CDR3 spans 13 residues. The V end lost 0 bases, the J end lost 5 bases, and 6 bases lay between the germline ends.